These 8 T cell receptor beta chains were all obtained from the same sample, sequenced in a study of shared clonotypes between healthy human individuals. TCRdb keeps only in-frame clones here, not all; method: immunoSEQ multiplex PCR. Of some 2,100,000 clones in the sample, around 95% were seen once. Sequenced: naive CD4+ T cells sorted from blood. Indicated subset: CD45RA+ positively selected. These receptors originate from a man aged 18 to 30 in good health.

This chain uses TRBV5-4 with TRBJ2-1, with D unresolved. Trimming shortened V by 0 bases and J by 6 bases, and 7 bases separated the two germline ends. Germline V gives CDR1 SGHNT, CDR2 YYREEE (reference sequence). CDR3 length: 13 amino acids. CDR3 protein: CASSLVGINEQFF. In DNA form, the CDR3 reads TGTGCCAGCAGCTTGGTGGGGATCAATGAGCAGTTCTTC.

The chain couples TRBV9 to TRBJ2-4; D is tentatively TRBD1 or TRBD2 (5 bases each). The CDR3 runs to 14 residues. Trimming stripped 4 bases from V and 7 bases from J, with 15 bases between. In germline, CDR1 is SGDLS, CDR2 YYNGEE. DNA for the CDR3: TGTGCCAGCAGCAAAGAGGCCGAGGGGAACATTCAGTACTTC. This sequence encodes CASSKEAEGNIQYF.

The chain carries TRBV2 and TRBJ2-5, with a possible D match to TRBD1 (6 bases). Trimming removed 2 bases from V and 5 bases from J, with 15 bases in between. The germline CDR1 and CDR2 sequences are SNHLY and FYNNEI. The CDR3 contains 15 residues. The CDR3 DNA follows: TGTGCCAGCAGTGAAAGCAGGGGCCAGGAGGAGACCCAGTACTTC. This codes for CASSESRGQEETQYF.

About this clone itself: Other DNA sequences of this sample code for an identical CDR3. The CDR3 is CASSPGTGNYEQYF. The CDR3 bases are TGTGCCAGCTCGCCCGGGACAGGGAACTACGAGCAGTACTTC. This sequence joins TRBV9 and TRBJ2-7, with 9 positions matching TRBD1. Germline trimming cut 7 bases from V and 3 bases from J; bases unmatched to any gene: 8. The CDR3 length is 14 residues. The V gene's germline CDR1 is SGDLS and CDR2 YYNGEE.

As regards this clone: Other DNA variants within this sample encode the same CDR3. The chain employs TRBV9 and TRBJ2-7; D perhaps matches TRBD2 (5 bases). V lost 0 bases and J lost 6, with 7 bases in between. The CDR3 loop spans 12 amino acids. In germline, CDR1 is SGDLS, CDR2 YYNGEE. The CDR3 nucleotides read TGTGCCAGCAGCGTAGGAGGAGGCGAGCAGTACTTC. It translates to CASSVGGGEQYF.

A note on this clone: In the same sample, other DNA sequences code for this CDR3. This chain links TRBV28 with TRBJ1-2; no clear D. V lost 4 bases and J 4 bases, leaving 4 bases between the germline ends. Germline assignment: CDR1 MDHEN and CDR2 SYDVKM. The CDR3 loop spans 11 amino acids. The CDR3 region has the DNA TGTGCCAGCAGTTCCCCCTATGGCTACACCTTC. As protein: CASSSPYGYTF.

Only one count was recorded for this clone. Written as DNA, the CDR3 is TGCGCCAGCAGCTCGTCGACAGCCTTGAACACTGAAGCTTTCTTT. Its protein is CASSSSTALNTEAFF. The V call is TRBV5-1, the J call TRBJ1-1; a weak D match, TRBD1 (5 bases). The CDR3 contains 15 residues. Germline CDR1 is SGHRS and CDR2 is YFSETQ. V was pared by 3 bases and J by 0 bases, with 12 bases between.

The chain joins TRBV7-9 to TRBJ1-5; D unresolved. The CDR3 totals 13 residues. The germline V gene encodes CDR1 SEHNR and CDR2 FQNEAQ (reference sequence). V lost 1 base and J lost 9, with 10 bases in between. The CDR3 sequence: CASSLDTWGPQHF. CDR3 bases: TGTGCCAGCAGCTTAGATACCTGGGGGCCCCAGCATTTT.